Following are 27 T cell receptor beta chains from one sample sequenced in a study of cytomegalovirus exposure and HLA in healthy donors. It was with 60 Vbeta and 13 Jbeta primers that the PCR ran. Using immunoSEQ multiplex PCR, the repertoire was profiled, and TCRdb retains in-frame clones only, with some absent. The repertoire holds under 45,000 clones, with about 80% as singletons. The material sequenced was PBMCs. The receptors were sampled from a male donor in good health and CMV-seronegative.

This clone was observed a handful of times. The chain carries TRBV6-1 and TRBJ2-7; TRBD1 matches at 9 bases. Germline V lookup: CDR1 MNHNS, CDR2 SASEGT. The ends lost 2 bases at V and 3 bases at J; junction bases unmatched: 5. The CDR3 is 15 amino acids. CDR3 sequence: CASSERVTGGYEQYF. The CDR3 DNA reads TGTGCCAGCAGTGAAAGGGTGACAGGGGGCTACGAGCAGTACTTC.

The V gene is TRBV11-3, the J gene TRBJ2-3; possible D gene TRBD1, 6 bases. Trimming stripped 8 bases from V and 2 bases from J, with 20 bases between. This CDR3 comprises 16 residues. The germline CDR1 and CDR2 sequences are SGHNT and YENEEA. CDR3 region: CASARSGTSFTDTQYF. For the CDR3, the DNA is TGTGCCAGCGCCCGATCCGGGACAAGCTTCACAGATACGCAGTATTTT.

The rearrangement links TRBV10-2 to TRBJ1-4; D uncertain. Germline V CDR1 and CDR2: WSHSY, SAAADI. The length of the CDR3 is 12 residues. Trimming left V 3 bases short and J 8 bases short, with 7 bases between. The CDR3 DNA is TGCGCCAGCAGTGATTCGGGGGAAAAACTGTTTTTT. Its translation is CASSDSGEKLFF.

This clone came up a few times. CDR3 DNA sequence: TGTGCCAGCAGTGACCCACGGGCTGGGGCCAACGTCCTGACTTTC. The encoded protein is CASSDPRAGANVLTF. The V and J genes are TRBV6-1 and TRBJ2-6; D remains unclear. Trimming cost V 3 bases and J 2 bases, with 8 bases left between them. Germline loops: CDR1 MNHNS, CDR2 SASEGT. CDR3 length: 15 amino acids.

The chain carries TRBV5-5 and TRBJ2-7; TRBD1 aligns across 7 bases. This CDR3 spans 15 amino acids. CDR1 and CDR2 from the germline V gene are SGHKS and YYEKEE (reference sequence). Unmatched junction bases numbered 5, after V lost 0 bases and J lost 2 bases. This chain's CDR3 is CASSLGGTDTYEQYF. The CDR3 DNA reads as TGTGCCAGCAGCTTGGGGGGGACAGATACCTACGAGCAGTACTTC. Supplemented by reference TRBV5-5 and TRBJ2-7, the full variable domain reads DAGVTQSPTHLIKTRGQQVTLRCSPISGHKSVSWYQQVLGQGPQFIFQYYEKEERGRGNFPDRFSARQFPNYSSELNVNALLLGDSALYLCASSLGGTDTYEQYFGPGTRLTVT.

V and J are TRBV28 and TRBJ1-6; D uncertain. Per the germline V gene, CDR1 is MDHEN and CDR2 is SYDVKM. The V end lost 6 bases, the J end lost 6 bases, and 18 bases lay between the germline ends. This CDR3 is 16 amino acids long. CDR3 nucleotide sequence: TGTGCCAGCAGCCAGACCACGGGGTCAGGTAATTCACCCCTCCACTTT. It is translated as CASSQTTGSGNSPLHF.

V and J are TRBV12-5 and TRBJ2-1, with a tentative D call TRBD2 (6 bases). Between the trimmed V and J ends, which lost 6 bases and 8 bases, there was a span of 20 bases. Germline CDR1 is LGHNT and CDR2 is FRNRAP. The CDR3 consists of 15 residues. CDR3 sequence: CASGFPTGGYDEQFF. The CDR3 bases are TGTGCTAGTGGGTTCCCGACCGGGGGTTACGATGAGCAGTTCTTC.

The CDR3 is CASSLSQDGYTF. CDR3 DNA sequence: TGCGCCAGCAGCTTGTCCCAGGATGGCTACACCTTC. The V gene is TRBV5-1, the J gene TRBJ1-2; D ambiguous. CDR3 length: 12 residues. V lost 1 base to trimming and J lost 6 bases, with 7 bases between them. Germline-derived CDR1 and CDR2 are SGHRS and YFSETQ. The full variable domain, rest sourced from reference TRBV5-1 and TRBJ1-2, is KAGVTQTPRYLIKTRGQQVTLSCSPISGHRSVSWYQQTPGQGLQFLFEYFSETQRNKGNFPGRFSGRQFSNSRSEMNVSTLELGDSALYLCASSLSQDGYTFGSGTRLTVV.

The chain is built from TRBV6-5 and TRBJ1-2, with 7 nucleotides matching TRBD1. V shed 8 bases, J shed 3 bases, and the junction held 3 bases outside the gene matches. The CDR3 covers 12 residues. CDR1 and CDR2 (germline): MNHEY, SVGAGI. CDR3 protein: CASGDSDYGYTF. DNA for the CDR3: TGTGCCAGCGGGGACAGCGACTATGGCTACACCTTC.

This chain uses TRBV5-4 with TRBJ1-6; TRBD1 aligns across 7 bases. This CDR3 comprises 13 residues. Trimming removed 2 bases from V and 10 bases from J; junction bases left unmatched: 3. The germline V gene has CDR1 SGHNT and CDR2 YYREEE (reference sequence). This CDR3 is CASSLQDRSPLHF. CDR3 DNA: TGTGCCAGCAGCTTACAGGACAGGTCACCCCTCCACTTT. The full variable domain, in which reference TRBV5-4 and TRBJ1-6 provide the parts outside the CDR3, is ETGVTQSPTHLIKTRGQQVTLRCSSQSGHNTVSWYQQALGQGPQFIFQYYREEENGRGNFPPRFSGLQFPNYSSELNVNALELDDSALYLCASSLQDRSPLHFGNGTRLTVT.

V is TRBV10-3 and J is TRBJ1-1, with a tentative D call TRBD1 (6 bases). This CDR3 is 13 amino acids long. CDR1 ENHRY and CDR2 SYGVKD come from the germline V gene. The ends were cut back, 4 bases at V and 1 base at J, with 7 bases in the middle. The CDR3 DNA reads TGTGCCATCAGTGGACAGGAGAACACTGAAGCTTTCTTT. Amino acids: CAISGQENTEAFF.

The gene calls are TRBV4-2 and TRBJ2-7; possible D gene TRBD2, 6 bases. Germline V lookup: CDR1 LGHNA, CDR2 YNFKEQ. There are 15 residues in the CDR3. The V end was cut by 0 bases, the J end by 0 bases, with 9 bases between. This chain's CDR3 is CASSQDETSSYEQYF. The CDR3 nucleotides read TGTGCCAGCAGCCAAGACGAGACTAGCTCCTACGAGCAGTACTTC.

The gene calls are TRBV15 and TRBJ1-1; D is undetermined. This CDR3 is 13 amino acids long. V shed 5 bases and J shed 1 base, with 8 bases lying between them. Per germline, CDR1 LNHNV and CDR2 YYDKDF (reference sequence). The CDR3 spells CATSLLPNTEAFF. In nucleotides, the CDR3 is TGTGCCACCAGCCTACTGCCGAACACTGAAGCTTTCTTT.

The CDR3 region is CASSLSARGGTGELFF. The CDR3 nucleotides are TGCGCCAGCAGCCTTTCAGCGCGGGGGGGCACCGGGGAGCTGTTTTTT. V and J are TRBV5-1 and TRBJ2-2; 9 bases agree with TRBD2. The germline gives CDR1 SGHRS, CDR2 YFSETQ. The junction had 8 bases not matched to a gene; V was cut back by 4 bases and J by 4 bases. The CDR3 is made up of 16 amino acids.

This chain joins TRBV18 and TRBJ1-5; D is perhaps TRBD1 (5 bases). CDR1 KGHSH and CDR2 LQKENI come from the germline V gene. Between the trimmed V and J ends, which lost 4 bases and 5 bases, there was a span of 12 bases. The CDR3 extends over 14 amino acids. CDR3 residues: CASSRSGGDQPQHF. CDR3 sequence (DNA): TGTGCCAGCTCACGATCGGGAGGGGATCAGCCCCAGCATTTT.

The chain is built from TRBV6-5 and TRBJ1-1; D call uncertain. The V gene's germline CDR1 is MNHEY and CDR2 SVGAGI. The CDR3 sequence is 14 residues long. V was pared by 0 bases and J by 2 bases, with 7 bases between. CDR3 DNA sequence: TGTGCCAGCAGTTACTCGAGGAGAAACACTGAAGCTTTCTTT. It encodes CASSYSRRNTEAFF.

The V and J genes are TRBV28 and TRBJ1-1; 10 nucleotides line up with TRBD1. This CDR3 spans 18 amino acids. The germline gives CDR1 MDHEN, CDR2 SYDVKM. The V gene end was trimmed by 6 bases and the J gene end by 1 base; junction bases not matched to a gene: 14. In nucleotides, the CDR3 is TGTGCCAGCAGGGTTACGGGACAGGGGATGGTTCAGAACACTGAAGCTTTCTTT. Its translation: CASRVTGQGMVQNTEAFF.

The V call is TRBV5-6, the J call TRBJ1-2; tentative D call: TRBD1 (5 bases). This CDR3 contains 14 residues. The V gene's germline CDR1 is SGHDT and CDR2 YYEEEE. The germline V and J ends were trimmed by 3 bases and 11 bases, with 20 bases remaining between them. This CDR3 is CASSSVWGRGEYTF. In DNA, the CDR3 is TGTGCCAGCAGCTCGGTCTGGGGAAGGGGTGAATACACCTTC.

The CDR3 reads CASSREDRGPCEQYF. CDR3 bases: TGTGCCAGTAGTCGGGAGGACAGGGGGCCTTGCGAGCAGTACTTC. This sequence joins TRBV19 and TRBJ2-7, with 11 nucleotides matching TRBD1. CDR1 and CDR2 (germline): LNHDA, SQIVND (reference sequence). The CDR3 consists of 15 residues. J lost 6 bases, V lost 5 bases, and 9 bases had no gene match.

This clone was observed a single time. The chain recombines TRBV6-5 with TRBJ1-6; perhaps TRBD1 as D (6 bases). Deletions cut 0 bases from V and 10 bases from J, with 16 bases between. The CDR3 covers 16 residues. Germline values: CDR1 MNHEY, CDR2 SVGAGI. CDR3 bases: TGTGCCAGCAGTTACTCGTCAAAGGGGGAAACCTCACCCCTCCACTTT. It codes for CASSYSSKGETSPLHF.

The chain employs TRBV11-2 and TRBJ2-1; 14 positions match TRBD2. This CDR3 region has 16 residues. With 3 bases clipped from V and 9 bases from J, the junction kept 7 bases outside the gene matches. Germline loops: CDR1 SGHAT, CDR2 FQNNGV. The CDR3 DNA is TGTGCCAGCAGCTTGACTAGCGGGGGGGCCTGGCTTGAGCAGTTCTTC. As protein: CASSLTSGGAWLEQFF.

The chain links TRBV25-1 to TRBJ2-7, with 9 bases identical to TRBD1. Germline V lookup: CDR1 MGHDK, CDR2 SYGVNS. The CDR3 spans 15 residues. V was pared by 3 bases and J by 4 bases, with 7 bases of the junction left unmatched. CDR3 bases: TGTGCCAGCAGTGATCAGTGGACAGGGGTTTACGAGCAGTACTTC. The encoded protein is CASSDQWTGVYEQYF.

The V call is TRBV28, the J call TRBJ2-7; TRBD1 matches 8 bases. The germline V gene encodes CDR1 MDHEN and CDR2 SYDVKM. J gave up 3 bases and V 6 bases, and 7 bases lay outside the gene matches. CDR3 length equals 14 residues. As DNA, the CDR3 is TGTGCCAGCAGGGGCCTAGGACAGGGCTACGAGCAGTACTTC. This encodes CASRGLGQGYEQYF. Variable domain in full (rest from reference TRBV28 and TRBJ2-7): DVKVTQSSRYLVKRTGEKVFLECVQDMDHENMFWYRQDPGLGLRLIYFSYDVKMKEKGDIPEGYSVSREKKERFSLILESASTNQTSMYLCASRGLGQGYEQYFGPGTRLTVT.

This clone occurred a few times. The rearrangement joins TRBV27 to TRBJ2-2; TRBD2 matches at 13 bases. After removal of 2 bases from V and 0 bases from J, the junction contained 6 bases not matched to a gene. CDR3 size: 19 residues. Germline CDR1 and CDR2: MNHEY and SMNVEV (reference sequence). The CDR3 loop is CASSLGLAGVGPNTGELFF. The CDR3 DNA sequence: TGTGCCAGCAGTTTAGGACTAGCGGGAGTTGGCCCGAACACCGGGGAGCTGTTTTTT.

This sequence joins TRBV6-4 and TRBJ2-1; TRBD1 agrees at 8 bases. The CDR3 sequence is 15 residues long. Losses at the gene ends were 4 bases for V and 7 bases for J; bases not matched to a gene: 9. Germline V CDR1 and CDR2: MRHNA, SNTAGT. As DNA, the CDR3 is TGTGCCAGCAGTGCGAGACAGGGGACAGGAAATGAGCAGTTCTTC. This translates into CASSARQGTGNEQFF.

The genes are TRBV27 and TRBJ1-5; weak D call: TRBD1 (5 bases). The CDR3 totals 15 residues. The V end lost 3 bases, the J end lost 0 bases, and 9 bases lay between the germline ends. Per germline, CDR1 MNHEY and CDR2 SMNVEV (reference sequence). The DNA for the CDR3 is TGTGCCAGCAGTTTTAAGGGGTATAGCAATCAGCCCCAGCATTTT. Encoded protein: CASSFKGYSNQPQHF.

This chain links TRBV11-1 with TRBJ2-1; 12 bases agree with TRBD2. CDR3 length equals 16 residues. After removal of 4 bases from V and 7 bases from J, the junction contained 8 bases not matched to a gene. CDR1 SGHAT and CDR2 FQDESV come from the germline V gene (reference sequence). This chain's CDR3 is CASSSPSGGALNEQFF. The DNA for the CDR3 is TGTGCCAGCAGCTCCCCTAGCGGGGGGGCGTTAAATGAGCAGTTCTTC.